Below, 26 T cell receptor beta chains from the same sample are listed, as sequenced in a study of beta chain features in type 1 diabetes. All of the isolated RNA was reverse transcribed, so expressed TCRB transcripts were sequenced. TCRdb's table, derived via immunoSEQ multiplex PCR, lists solely in-frame clones and lacks some. The sample lists around 400,000 clones, roughly 15% occurring once. What was sequenced was naive CD4+ T cells from blood. All receptors derive from a woman younger than 30 in good health.

This clone was seen a handful of times. The CDR3 nucleotides read TGTGCCAGCAGCCCTGTCTTATCTGGGGCCAACGTCCTGACTTTC. Amino acids: CASSPVLSGANVLTF. This chain uses TRBV9 with TRBJ2-6; no definite D call. Per germline, CDR1 SGDLS and CDR2 YYNGEE. With 4 bases removed from V and 1 base from J, the gap between germline ends came to 9 bases. This CDR3 is built from 15 residues.

In this sample, this clone turned up a few times. The V and J genes are TRBV4-1 and TRBJ1-5; 11 nucleotides match TRBD1. With V trimmed by 2 bases and J by 10 bases, 10 bases remained unmatched. Germline CDR1 is MGHRA and CDR2 is YSYEKL. The CDR3 has 16 residues. The CDR3 sequence: CASSQPEGQGVSPQHF. CDR3 nucleotide sequence: TGCGCCAGCAGCCAACCTGAGGGACAGGGGGTTAGCCCCCAGCATTTT.

This clone was detected only a few times. The rearrangement uses TRBV7-3 and TRBJ2-5; 12 nucleotides line up with TRBD2. This CDR3 contains 17 residues. The trim removed 3 bases at V and 1 base at J, leaving 6 bases unmatched. Germline loops: CDR1 SGHTA, CDR2 FQGTGA. The DNA of the CDR3 is TGTGCCAGCAGCTTGAGGGGACTAGCGGGCCTCCAAGAGACCCAGTACTTC. Amino acids: CASSLRGLAGLQETQYF.

Only a few counts were recorded for this clone. V is TRBV18 and J is TRBJ1-5; tentatively, D is TRBD1 (6 bases). This CDR3 has 14 residues. Germline CDR1 reads KGHSH; CDR2 reads LQKENI. V was cut by 3 bases and J by 7 bases, with 13 bases left in between. The chain's CDR3 is CASSPRTVGQPQHF. Written as DNA, the CDR3 is TGTGCCAGCTCACCCCGGACAGTCGGACAGCCCCAGCATTTT. Supplemented by reference TRBV18 and TRBJ1-5, the full variable domain reads NAGVMQNPRHLVRRRGQEARLRCSPMKGHSHVYWYRQLPEEGLKFMVYLQKENIIDESGMPKERFSAEFPKEGPSILRIQQVVRGDSAAYFCASSPRTVGQPQHFGDGTRLSIL.

This clone has a handful of counts. This rearrangement joins TRBV5-1 to TRBJ2-7; tentative D call: TRBD2 (6 bases). The CDR3 length is 17 residues. The V end was cut by 3 bases, the J end by 2 bases, with 21 bases between. Looked up from germline, CDR1 is SGHRS and CDR2 is YFSETQ. The CDR3 sequence: CASSSTTSKKGTYEQYF. CDR3 nucleotide sequence: TGCGCCAGCAGCTCAACTACTAGCAAAAAGGGGACCTACGAGCAGTACTTC.

There are a few counts of this clone. This chain uses TRBV30 with TRBJ2-1, with 7 bases fitting TRBD2. Germline V CDR1 and CDR2: GTSNPN, SVGIG (reference sequence). The CDR3 extends over 14 amino acids. Trimming cost V 2 bases and J 6 bases; bases outside gene matches: 7. The CDR3 spells CAWSIGGSSNEQFF. The CDR3 nucleotides are TGTGCCTGGAGTATTGGCGGGAGCTCCAATGAGCAGTTCTTC.

The V gene is TRBV11-2, the J gene TRBJ2-7; D ambiguous. The ends were cut back, 1 base at V and 7 bases at J, with 5 bases in the middle. The CDR3 spans 11 residues. Germline-derived CDR1 and CDR2 are SGHAT and FQNNGV. Here the CDR3 reads CASSLVREQYF. CDR3 in DNA: TGTGCCAGCAGCTTAGTCCGTGAGCAGTACTTC.

This clone was picked up a small number of times. This chain connects TRBV19 to TRBJ2-7; 10 bases are a match to TRBD1. The CDR3 consists of 15 residues. From germline, CDR1 is LNHDA and CDR2 SQIVND (reference sequence). After removal of 5 bases from V and 4 bases from J, the junction contained 8 bases not matched to a gene. CDR3 protein: CASSAGQGLRYEQYF. The CDR3 nucleotides are TGTGCCAGTAGTGCGGGACAGGGGTTGCGATACGAGCAGTACTTC.

This clone was observed a few times. The rearrangement links TRBV14 to TRBJ1-2, with 9 positions matching TRBD1. The CDR3 loop spans 17 amino acids. The V gene's germline CDR1 is SGHDN and CDR2 FVKESK. V trimming: 2 bases; J trimming: 5 bases; junction bases outside the gene matches: 12. For the CDR3, the DNA is TGTGCCAGCAGCCAACTGCGGGGGGACAGGGCACTGTATGGCTACACCTTC. This codes for CASSQLRGDRALYGYTF.

The CDR3: CASSSTGRHSNQPQHF. The CDR3 nucleotides are TGTGCCAGCAGTTCGACAGGGAGGCATAGCAATCAGCCCCAGCATTTT. V is TRBV6-5 and J is TRBJ1-5, with 7 positions matching TRBD1. J lost 0 bases, V lost 4 bases, and 6 bases had no gene match. This CDR3 has 16 residues. Germline loops: CDR1 MNHEY, CDR2 SVGAGI.

In this sample, this clone turned up a few times. This chain joins TRBV6-6 and TRBJ2-1, with 10 nucleotides matching TRBD2. Germline V gene sequence: CDR1 MNHNY, CDR2 SVGAGI (reference sequence). The CDR3 extends over 13 amino acids. The ends lost 10 bases at V and 2 bases at J; junction bases unmatched: 2. The CDR3 sequence is CATLAGAYNEQFF. CDR3 DNA sequence: TGTGCCACCCTAGCGGGGGCCTACAATGAGCAGTTCTTC.

This clone came up a few times. The chain joins TRBV28 to TRBJ1-1, with TRBD1 as a possible D gene (5 bases). The V gene's germline CDR1 is MDHEN and CDR2 SYDVKM. The CDR3 length is 14 residues. V was clipped by 8 bases and J by 6 bases, with 19 bases between them. In nucleotides, the CDR3 is TGTGCCAGCGTATGGGGAGGGGCGCGGGCTGAAGCTTTCTTT. This codes for CASVWGGARAEAFF.

Only a few counts were recorded for this clone. This chain joins TRBV2 and TRBJ2-1, with D possibly being TRBD2 (5 bases). Deletions cut 7 bases from V and 9 bases from J, with 16 bases between. CDR3 length: 13 residues. Germline V lookup: CDR1 SNHLY, CDR2 FYNNEI. As DNA, the CDR3 is TGTGCCAGCACCCGAGGGTCAACCTTTGAGCAGTTCTTC. Its protein is CASTRGSTFEQFF.

This chain links TRBV28 with TRBJ1-5; D is uncertain. This CDR3 comprises 12 residues. CDR1 is MDHEN and CDR2 is SYDVKM in the germline V gene. V was shortened by 9 bases and J by 2 bases, with 8 bases between the two germline ends. The CDR3 reads CASRPGNQPQHF. The DNA for the CDR3 is TGTGCCAGTCGTCCAGGCAATCAGCCCCAGCATTTT.

The rearrangement links TRBV30 to TRBJ2-2; 7 bases map to TRBD1. The CDR3 runs 14 residues. In germline, CDR1 is GTSNPN, CDR2 SVGIG (reference sequence). V gave up 6 bases and J gave up 0 bases; unmatched junction bases: 4. CDR3 bases: TGTGCCTGTTACGGGACAGCGAACACCGGGGAGCTGTTTTTT. Translation: CACYGTANTGELFF.

The chain links TRBV5-1 to TRBJ1-1, with a possible D match to TRBD1 (5 bases). The V gene's germline CDR1 is SGHRS and CDR2 YFSETQ. The CDR3 is 16 residues long. V lost 2 bases and J lost 0, with 14 bases in between. The CDR3 reads CASSFRVLPLNTEAFF. CDR3 coding DNA: TGCGCCAGCAGCTTCAGGGTTCTTCCCCTGAACACTGAAGCTTTCTTT.

The rearrangement uses TRBV5-1 and TRBJ2-2; possible D gene TRBD1, 6 bases. The CDR3 totals 14 residues. Per germline, CDR1 SGHRS and CDR2 YFSETQ. V lost 3 bases to trimming and J lost 3 bases, with 9 bases between them. This CDR3 reads CASSWDTDTGELFF. In DNA form, the CDR3 reads TGCGCCAGCAGCTGGGACACCGACACCGGGGAGCTGTTTTTT. Based on the CDR3 plus reference TRBV5-1 and TRBJ2-2, the full variable domain is KAGVTQTPRYLIKTRGQQVTLSCSPISGHRSVSWYQQTPGQGLQFLFEYFSETQRNKGNFPGRFSGRQFSNSRSEMNVSTLELGDSALYLCASSWDTDTGELFFGEGSRLTVL.

In its sample, this clone was seen a few times. The chain uses TRBV7-9 and TRBJ1-2; a possible D gene is TRBD1 (5 bases). The germline V gene has CDR1 SEHNR and CDR2 FQNEAQ (reference sequence). CDR3 length equals 14 residues. V lost 6 bases to trimming and J lost 7 bases, with 18 bases between them. CDR3 in DNA: TGTGCCAGCAGGAGTGGCGGCAAAAGGGGTGGCTACACCTTC. Encoded protein: CASRSGGKRGGYTF. Full variable domain (outside the CDR3, taken from reference TRBV7-9 and TRBJ1-2): DTGVSQNPRHKITKRGQNVTFRCDPISEHNRLYWYRQTLGQGPEFLTYFQNEAQLEKSRLLSDRFSAERPKGSFSTLEIQRTEQGDSAMYLCASRSGGKRGGYTFGSGTRLTVV.

This rearrangement joins TRBV29-1 to TRBJ2-4; 7 bases agree with TRBD1. J gave up 2 bases and V 7 bases, and 8 bases lay outside the gene matches. The CDR3 runs 14 residues. Germline V gene data show CDR1 as SQVTM and CDR2 as ANQGSEA. The CDR3 loop is CSASTGESKNIQYF. CDR3 in DNA: TGCAGCGCCTCCACAGGGGAGTCCAAAAACATTCAGTACTTC.

The gene calls are TRBV7-9 and TRBJ2-6, with 9 bases matching TRBD1. The trim removed 3 bases at V and 0 bases at J, leaving 9 bases unmatched. The CDR3 runs to 19 residues. CDR1 SEHNR and CDR2 FQNEAQ come from the germline V gene (reference sequence). The CDR3 region is CASSLRPGQGSSGANVLTF. DNA of the CDR3: TGTGCCAGCAGCTTGAGACCGGGACAGGGCTCCTCTGGGGCCAACGTCCTGACTTTC.

This clone was seen a handful of times. This CDR3 is CASSVATQTSGSPTQYF. The CDR3 DNA sequence: TGTGCCAGCAGCGTAGCCACCCAGACTAGCGGGAGTCCCACGCAGTATTTT. This chain uses TRBV9 with TRBJ2-3, with TRBD2 matching 12 bases. J gave up 9 bases and V 0 bases, and 11 bases lay outside the gene matches. This CDR3 spans 17 amino acids. Germline assignment: CDR1 SGDLS and CDR2 YYNGEE.

The chain recombines TRBV29-1 with TRBJ2-1; a possible D gene is TRBD1 (6 bases). Per germline, CDR1 SQVTM and CDR2 ANQGSEA. V lost 4 bases and J lost 4, with 11 bases in between. The CDR3 spans 13 residues. CDR3 DNA: TGCAGCGTTGGCAGGGGTCGGTACAATGAGCAGTTCTTC. Amino acids: CSVGRGRYNEQFF.

This clone was seen a few times. V gene TRBV28 combines with J gene TRBJ2-1; 11 nucleotides match TRBD1. In germline, CDR1 is MDHEN, CDR2 SYDVKM. The ends lost 6 bases at V and 6 bases at J; junction bases unmatched: 7. The CDR3 totals 15 residues. As DNA, the CDR3 is TGTGCCAGCAGAAAGCCGGGACAGGGGGGCAATGAGCAGTTCTTC. Translation: CASRKPGQGGNEQFF.

This chain uses TRBV5-1 with TRBJ2-2; 10 positions match TRBD1. V was pared by 4 bases and J by 3 bases, with 3 bases of the junction left unmatched. This CDR3 has 15 residues. The germline V gene encodes CDR1 SGHRS and CDR2 YFSETQ. CDR3 sequence reads: CASSRGQGYTGELFF. CDR3 sequence (DNA): TGCGCCAGCAGCAGGGGACAGGGGTACACCGGGGAGCTGTTTTTT.

The V gene is TRBV29-1, the J gene TRBJ1-2; 7 nucleotides match TRBD1. Trimming removed 7 bases from V and 7 bases from J; junction bases left unmatched: 6. The CDR3 loop spans 11 amino acids. Germline V CDR1 and CDR2: SQVTM, ANQGSEA. CDR3 in DNA: TGCAGCGGGGGACAGAGGGCTGGCTACACCTTC. Translation gives CSGGQRAGYTF.

This clone was found once. The gene calls are TRBV27 and TRBJ2-5; D ambiguous. From germline, CDR1 is MNHEY and CDR2 SMNVEV (reference sequence). V was cut by 3 bases and J by 4 bases, with 12 bases left in between. This CDR3 is built from 14 residues. CDR3 in DNA: TGTGCCAGCAGTTTGATCGGAGCAACAGAGACCCAGTACTTC. This encodes CASSLIGATETQYF.